The 14 T cell receptor beta chains presented below share a single source sample, sequenced in a study of T cell changes during pregnancy in multiple sclerosis. Assay: immunoSEQ multiplex PCR; the TCRdb copy retains only in-frame clones and omits some. This table has tens of thousands of clones, 90% to 95% appearing once. The source was peripheral blood, collected in the third trimester of pregnancy. The receptors here all came from a female donor with multiple sclerosis, enrolled in a pregnancy study.

The V and J genes are TRBV7-9 and TRBJ2-7; no reliable D call. Germline CDR1 reads SEHNR; CDR2 reads FQNEAQ (reference sequence). Trimming left V 5 bases short and J 0 bases short, with 11 bases between. The CDR3 extends over 14 amino acids. The DNA of the CDR3 is TGTGCCAGCAGCCCCCCTCCGAGCTCCTACGAGCAGTACTTC. Translation gives CASSPPPSSYEQYF.

This clone appeared a single time. The CDR3 sequence: CASSELAVSSYNEQFF. The DNA for the CDR3 is TGTGCCAGCAGCGAGCTAGCGGTAAGCTCCTACAATGAGCAGTTCTTC. The genes are TRBV28 and TRBJ2-1; 7 nucleotides align to TRBD2. This CDR3 contains 16 residues. Trimming removed 6 bases from V and 0 bases from J; junction bases left unmatched: 8. Germline V lookup: CDR1 MDHEN, CDR2 SYDVKM.

This sequence joins TRBV4-1 and TRBJ1-5, with TRBD1 matching 11 bases. This CDR3 contains 16 residues. V was pared by 4 bases and J by 6 bases, with 8 bases of the junction left unmatched. Germline CDR1 and CDR2: MGHRA and YSYEKL. As DNA, the CDR3 is TGCGCCAGCAGCCCCCAAGGACAGGGGGCCGGTCAGCCCCAGCATTTT. Translating it yields CASSPQGQGAGQPQHF.

The genes are TRBV30 and TRBJ1-2, with a possible D match to TRBD1 (6 bases). From germline, CDR1 is GTSNPN and CDR2 SVGIG (reference sequence). CDR3 length equals 13 residues. Trimming shortened V by 3 bases and J by 8 bases, and 16 bases separated the two germline ends. Here the CDR3 reads CAWSDARGRGYTF. The CDR3 bases are TGTGCCTGGAGCGACGCCAGGGGTCGAGGCTACACCTTC.

V and J are TRBV7-9 and TRBJ2-1; 8 bases agree with TRBD1. This CDR3 has 12 amino acids. Germline loops: CDR1 SEHNR, CDR2 FQNEAQ (reference sequence). V dropped 5 bases and J dropped 10; count of bases not matched to a gene: 4. CDR3 in DNA: TGTGCCAGCAGCAACGACAGGGGCGAGCAGTTCTTC. As protein: CASSNDRGEQFF. Supplemented by reference TRBV7-9 and TRBJ2-1, the full variable domain reads DTGVSQNPRHKITKRGQNVTFRCDPISEHNRLYWYRQTLGQGPEFLTYFQNEAQLEKSRLLSDRFSAERPKGSFSTLEIQRTEQGDSAMYLCASSNDRGEQFFGPGTRLTVL.

The chain links TRBV30 to TRBJ1-4; no definite D call. This CDR3 has 13 amino acids. V was clipped by 0 bases and J by 8 bases, with 10 bases between them. Germline values: CDR1 GTSNPN, CDR2 SVGIG (reference sequence). The CDR3: CAWSVRRREKLFF. In DNA, the CDR3 is TGTGCCTGGAGTGTACGGCGGCGGGAAAAACTGTTTTTT. Full variable domain (missing parts from reference TRBV30 and TRBJ1-4): SQTIHQWPATLVQPVGSPLSLECTVEGTSNPNLYWYRQAAGRGLQLLFYSVGIGQISSEVPQNLSASRPQDRQFILSSKKLLLSDSGFYLCAWSVRRREKLFFGSGTQLSVL.

The rearrangement uses TRBV2 and TRBJ2-1; 8 nucleotides align to TRBD2. From germline, CDR1 is SNHLY and CDR2 FYNNEI. Trimming at V came to 4 bases and at J to 1 base, leaving 6 bases not matched to a gene. CDR3 length: 16 residues. The CDR3 region is CASSAPGLGSYNEQFF. CDR3 bases: TGTGCCAGCAGTGCTCCGGGACTAGGGTCCTACAATGAGCAGTTCTTC.

CDR3 coding DNA: TGCGCCAGCAGCACCTACGCCGGACAGCCGTACGAGCAGTACTTC. This sequence encodes CASSTYAGQPYEQYF. This sequence joins TRBV5-1 and TRBJ2-7; possibly TRBD1 for D (6 bases). The CDR3 has 15 residues. V gave up 4 bases and J gave up 4 bases, with 18 bases separating them. Germline values: CDR1 SGHRS, CDR2 YFSETQ.

V gene TRBV14 combines with J gene TRBJ2-1; D call uncertain. Per germline, CDR1 SGHDN and CDR2 FVKESK. V was pared by 1 base and J by 7 bases, with 8 bases between. The CDR3 extends over 13 amino acids. The CDR3 DNA is TGTGCCAGCAGCCAAGCACAGATTAATGAGCAGTTCTTC. Protein: CASSQAQINEQFF. The full variable domain, completed using reference TRBV14 and TRBJ2-1, is EAGVTQFPSHSVIEKGQTVTLRCDPISGHDNLYWYRRVMGKEIKFLLHFVKESKQDESGMPNNRFLAERTGGTYSTLKVQPAELEDSGVYFCASSQAQINEQFFGPGTRLTVL.

The J gene is TRBJ2-1, the V gene TRBV10-2; unclear D gene. The CDR3 length is 13 residues. The V gene lost 10 bases and the J gene lost 0 bases, with 10 bases spanning the gap. Germline CDR1 is WSHSY and CDR2 is SAAADI. The CDR3 spells CATGLTSYNEQFF. The CDR3, as DNA: TGCGCCACGGGTCTTACCTCCTACAATGAGCAGTTCTTC.

This clone was detected only once. The V and J genes are TRBV4-2 and TRBJ1-3; a weak D match, TRBD1 (5 bases). The germline V gene has CDR1 LGHNA and CDR2 YNFKEQ. Trimming stripped 4 bases from V and 1 base from J, with 11 bases between. The CDR3 runs 15 residues. The CDR3 sequence is CASSPIDSSGNTIYF. In DNA form, the CDR3 reads TGTGCCAGCAGCCCGATAGACAGTTCTGGAAACACCATATATTTT.

This chain joins TRBV12-5 and TRBJ2-7; D may be TRBD2 (6 bases). CDR3 length: 15 amino acids. V gave up 2 bases and J gave up 6 bases, with 17 bases separating them. CDR1 is LGHNT and CDR2 is FRNRAP in the germline V gene. The CDR3 reads CASGLYRQRDFEQYF. CDR3 nucleotides: TGTGCTAGTGGTTTGTATCGACAGAGGGACTTCGAGCAGTACTTC.

The genes are TRBV28 and TRBJ1-4; possibly TRBD1 for D (5 bases). The CDR3 sequence is 15 residues long. Germline V gene sequence: CDR1 MDHEN, CDR2 SYDVKM. Trimming took 7 bases from V and 0 from J, leaving 12 bases between them. The CDR3 sequence: CASTPGGATNEKLFF. CDR3 nucleotide sequence: TGTGCCAGCACCCCGGGGGGGGCAACTAATGAAAAACTGTTTTTT.

The V call is TRBV6-4, the J call TRBJ2-2, with 12 bases lining up with TRBD1. This CDR3 region has 15 residues. V lost 0 bases, J lost 12 bases, and 5 bases stayed unmatched. Germline V gives CDR1 MRHNA, CDR2 SNTAGT. In DNA form, the CDR3 reads TGTGCCAGCAGTGACTCCGGGACAGGGGGCGCAAAGCTGTTTTTT. This gives the protein CASSDSGTGGAKLFF.